Below, 21 T cell receptor beta chains from the same sample are listed, as sequenced in a study of identical twins. MiXCR, applied by TCRdb to the 5' RACE reads, yields one record per CDR3 protein. The sample lists 460,000 or so distinct CDR3 sequences, about 14% occurring once. These same data were also listed under a study on yellow fever vaccine responses in identical twins.

Sequenced input: CD4+ T cells sorted from blood. These receptors were obtained from a woman aged 18-29 years in good health.

This clonotype was picked up many times. The chain links TRBV12-3 or TRBV12-4 to TRBJ2-5, with TRBD1 matching 9 bases. The CDR3 spans 16 residues. V lost 6 bases, J lost 5 bases, and 13 bases stayed unmatched. CDR3 bases: TGTGCCAGCAGCTACAGCGACAGGGGGGGGCAGGAGACCCAGTACTTC. It yields the protein CASSYSDRGGQETQYF.

This clonotype came up a few times. The gene calls are TRBV20-1 and TRBJ2-5; 8 bases align to TRBD2. CDR1 and CDR2 from the germline V gene are DFQATT and SNEGSKA (reference sequence). CDR3 length: 13 amino acids. Unmatched junction bases numbered 7, after V lost 5 bases and J lost 5 bases. The CDR3 protein is CSAQRPGGETQYF. CDR3 coding DNA: TGCAGTGCTCAGAGGCCGGGGGGGGAGACCCAGTACTTC.

This clonotype was detected only a few times. The chain is built from TRBV4-1 and TRBJ2-3; D remains unclear. The V and J ends lost 2 bases and 3 bases respectively, with 18 bases between them. CDR1 and CDR2 from the germline V gene are MGHRA and YSYEKL. CDR3 size: 17 residues. The CDR3 nucleotides are TGCGCCAGCAGCCAATTTCTCGGCGAACTAATGACAGATACGCAGTATTTT. This encodes CASSQFLGELMTDTQYF.

The chain has TRBV3-1 and TRBJ1-2, with TRBD1 identical over 10 bases. Losses at the gene ends were 1 base for V and 7 bases for J; bases not matched to a gene: 6. Germline V CDR1 and CDR2: LGHDT, YNNKEL (reference sequence). This CDR3 region has 15 residues. The CDR3 bases are TGTGCCAGCAGCCAAGTCCAGGGGACAGGGGTTGGCTACACCTTC. It specifies CASSQVQGTGVGYTF.

There are many counts of this clonotype. This chain's CDR3 is CASSLGQPGELFF. The CDR3 DNA reads TGTGCCAGCAGTCTCGGACAGCCCGGGGAGCTGTTTTTT. V and J are TRBV12-3 or TRBV12-4 and TRBJ2-2, with TRBD1 as a possible D gene (6 bases). This CDR3 has 13 amino acids. V lost 5 bases to trimming and J lost 6 bases, with 10 bases between them.

This clonotype was observed many times. This chain uses TRBV6-1 with TRBJ2-2; no clear D. CDR1 MNHNS and CDR2 SASEGT come from the germline V gene. The CDR3 extends over 13 amino acids. V lost 6 bases, J lost 5 bases, and 10 bases lay in between. The DNA of the CDR3 is TGTGCCAGCAGGGTCCGGGCGACCGGGGAGCTGTTTTTT. Protein: CASRVRATGELFF.

The chain links TRBV5-1 to TRBJ2-2, with D unclear. Deletions cut 3 bases from V and 0 bases from J, with 12 bases between. CDR3 length: 16 residues. Germline V lookup: CDR1 SGHRS, CDR2 YFSETQ. CDR3: CASSSIAKTNTGELFF. CDR3 coding DNA: TGCGCCAGCAGCTCCATCGCGAAAACGAACACCGGGGAGCTGTTTTTT.

This rearrangement joins TRBV7-8 to TRBJ2-7; the D call may be TRBD1 or TRBD2 (7 bases each). CDR3 length equals 14 residues. In germline, CDR1 is SGHVS, CDR2 FQNEAQ. V was cut by 4 bases and J by 2 bases, with 12 bases left in between. The CDR3 region has the DNA TGTGCCAGCAGCTCCAGGGGGGGTGCCTACGAGCAGTACTTC. It yields the protein CASSSRGGAYEQYF.

This clonotype has at least ten counts. The rearrangement links TRBV10-3 to TRBJ2-1, with 7 bases fitting TRBD1. This CDR3 contains 17 residues. The V and J ends lost 3 bases and 4 bases, in that order; junction bases with no gene match: 12. Germline-derived CDR1 and CDR2 are ENHRY and SYGVKD. The CDR3 DNA follows: TGTGCCATCAGTGACCCTCAGGGGACAGCTTGGTACAATGAGCAGTTCTTC. Translating gives CAISDPQGTAWYNEQFF.

This clonotype turned up a few times. The V and J genes are TRBV10-3 and TRBJ2-3; no clear D. CDR1 is ENHRY and CDR2 is SYGVKD in the germline V gene. The CDR3 is 14 residues long. Between the trimmed V and J ends, which lost 10 bases and 1 base, there was a span of 15 bases. In nucleotides, the CDR3 is TGTGCCACCCGTCTAGGTTCTGGCACAGATACGCAGTATTTT. Its translation: CATRLGSGTDTQYF.

This clonotype was counted between two and nine times. The gene calls are TRBV28 and TRBJ2-3; D ambiguous. The CDR3 loop spans 14 amino acids. CDR1 MDHEN and CDR2 SYDVKM come from the germline V gene. Trimming cost V 5 bases and J 3 bases, with 12 bases left between them. The CDR3 sequence: CASSKDGFTDTQYF. Written as DNA, the CDR3 is TGTGCCAGCAGTAAGGACGGGTTTACAGATACGCAGTATTTT.

The CDR3 DNA reads as TGTGCCAGCAGCCTGGACAGGGCCCGGGAAAAACTGTTTTTT. It is translated as CASSLDRAREKLFF. This rearrangement joins TRBV28 to TRBJ1-4; TRBD1 matches at 8 bases. J gave up 8 bases and V 6 bases, and 8 bases lay outside the gene matches. The CDR3 is made up of 14 amino acids. In germline, CDR1 is MDHEN, CDR2 SYDVKM.

V and J are TRBV10-3 and TRBJ2-7; the match to TRBD1 covers 10 bases. The CDR3 is 15 amino acids. The J segment lost 3 bases and the V segment lost 4 bases, leaving 6 bases of the junction unmatched. CDR1 and CDR2 from the germline V gene are ENHRY and SYGVKD. The CDR3 DNA follows: TGTGCCATCAGTGGTGGGGGACAGGGGTACTACGAGCAGTACTTC. Translation gives CAISGGGQGYYEQYF.

The sample holds a few counts of this clonotype. The chain joins TRBV5-1 to TRBJ2-3; 11 nucleotides match TRBD2. Per the germline V gene, CDR1 is SGHRS and CDR2 is YFSETQ. CDR3 length: 16 amino acids. Losses at the gene ends were 3 bases for V and 0 bases for J; bases not matched to a gene: 3. This chain's CDR3 is CASSYRLAGSTDTQYF. CDR3 bases: TGCGCCAGCAGCTACCGACTAGCGGGAAGCACAGATACGCAGTATTTT.

This clonotype came up a few times. This rearrangement joins TRBV5-6 to TRBJ1-5, with D unresolved. Trimming shortened V by 4 bases and J by 11 bases, and 7 bases separated the two germline ends. The CDR3 has 10 residues. The germline V gene encodes CDR1 SGHDT and CDR2 YYEEEE. The CDR3 DNA follows: TGTGCCAGCAGCCGGCGAGCCCAGCATTTT. This sequence encodes CASSRRAQHF.

This rearrangement joins TRBV5-6 to TRBJ2-4; 7 bases fit TRBD1. This CDR3 contains 19 residues. The V gene's germline CDR1 is SGHDT and CDR2 YYEEEE. V lost 2 bases to trimming and J lost 0 bases; unmatched junction nucleotides: 14. The CDR3 region is CASSFTLSGGQLAKNIQYF. The CDR3, as DNA: TGTGCCAGCAGCTTTACTCTTTCTGGGGGACAGCTAGCCAAAAACATTCAGTACTTC.

J is TRBJ1-4 and V is TRBV7-2, with D unresolved. V was pared by 5 bases and J by 7 bases, with 14 bases between. Germline values: CDR1 SGHTA, CDR2 FQGNSA. There are 14 residues in the CDR3. DNA of the CDR3: TGTGCCAGCAGCCGTGGAGGTATCTCTGAAAAACTGTTTTTT. Residues: CASSRGGISEKLFF.

This clonotype was recorded many times. The genes are TRBV5-4 and TRBJ1-5; TRBD1 agrees at 7 bases. J gave up 1 base and V 4 bases, and 2 bases lay outside the gene matches. The CDR3 has 14 amino acids. Germline V lookup: CDR1 SGHNT, CDR2 YYREEE (reference sequence). In DNA form, the CDR3 reads TGTGCCAGCAGCCAGGGGGGGAGCAATCAGCCCCAGCATTTT. Its protein is CASSQGGSNQPQHF.

This chain uses TRBV4-3 with TRBJ1-3; D is possibly TRBD1 (5 bases). The germline V gene has CDR1 LGHNA and CDR2 YSLEER. The CDR3 loop spans 15 amino acids. V lost 5 bases, J lost 2 bases, and 13 bases lay in between. In nucleotides, the CDR3 is TGCGCCAGCAGCTACTCCGGGACCGCTGGAAACACCATATATTTT. Translated: CASSYSGTAGNTIYF.

This sequence joins TRBV28 and TRBJ2-7; 8 bases are shared with TRBD2. V was clipped by 3 bases and J by 0 bases; unmatched bases: 4. Germline loops: CDR1 MDHEN, CDR2 SYDVKM. CDR3 length: 15 amino acids. The CDR3 sequence is CASSFERGTSYEQYF. CDR3 DNA: TGTGCCAGCAGTTTCGAGCGGGGGACCTCCTACGAGCAGTACTTC.

This clonotype was recorded a few times. The chain carries TRBV7-8 and TRBJ1-1, with 7 nucleotides matching TRBD1. Germline-derived CDR1 and CDR2 are SGHVS and FQNEAQ. With V trimmed by 8 bases and J by 1 base, 7 bases remained unmatched. The CDR3 has 14 amino acids. The CDR3: CASRIGTANTEAFF. For the CDR3, the DNA is TGTGCCAGCCGAATCGGGACAGCGAACACTGAAGCTTTCTTT.